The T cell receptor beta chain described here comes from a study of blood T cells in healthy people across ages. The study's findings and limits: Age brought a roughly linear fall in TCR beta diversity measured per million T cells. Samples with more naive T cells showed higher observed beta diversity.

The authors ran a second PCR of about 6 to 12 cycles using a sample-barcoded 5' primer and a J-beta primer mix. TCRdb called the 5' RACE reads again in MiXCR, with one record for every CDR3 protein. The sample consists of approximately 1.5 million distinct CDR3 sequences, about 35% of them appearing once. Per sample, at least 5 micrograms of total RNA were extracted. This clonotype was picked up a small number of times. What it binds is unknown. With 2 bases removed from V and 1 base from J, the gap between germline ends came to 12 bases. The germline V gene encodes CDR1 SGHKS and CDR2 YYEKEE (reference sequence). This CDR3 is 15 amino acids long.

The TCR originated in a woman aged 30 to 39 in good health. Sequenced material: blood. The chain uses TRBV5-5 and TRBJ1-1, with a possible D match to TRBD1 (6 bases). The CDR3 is CASSFSGHSNTEAFF. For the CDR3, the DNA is TGTGCCAGCAGCTTTTCGGGACACTCGAACACTGAAGCTTTCTTT. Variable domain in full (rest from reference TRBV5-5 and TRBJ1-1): DAGVTQSPTHLIKTRGQQVTLRCSPISGHKSVSWYQQVLGQGPQFIFQYYEKEERGRGNFPDRFSARQFPNYSSELNVNALLLGDSALYLCASSFSGHSNTEAFFGQGTRLTVV.